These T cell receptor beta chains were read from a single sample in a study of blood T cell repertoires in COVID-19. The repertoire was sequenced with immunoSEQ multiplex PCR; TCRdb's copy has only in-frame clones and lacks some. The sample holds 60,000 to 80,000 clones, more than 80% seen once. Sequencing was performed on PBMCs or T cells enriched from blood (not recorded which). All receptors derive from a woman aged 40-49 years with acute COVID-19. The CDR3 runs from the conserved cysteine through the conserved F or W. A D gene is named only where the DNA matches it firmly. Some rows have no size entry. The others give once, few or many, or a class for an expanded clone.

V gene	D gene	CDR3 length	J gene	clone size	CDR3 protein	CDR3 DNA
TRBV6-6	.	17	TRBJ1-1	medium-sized	CASSRWGGWDANTEAFF	TGTGCCAGCAGCCGATGGGGGGGCTGGGATGCGAACACTGAAGCTTTCTTT
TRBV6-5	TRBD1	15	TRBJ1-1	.	CASSYSRPGGREAFF	TGTGCCAGCAGTTACTCGAGGCCAGGGGGCAGAGAAGCTTTCTTT
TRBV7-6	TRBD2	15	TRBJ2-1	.	CASSPGTSGTFEQFF	TGTGCCAGCAGCCCCGGGACTAGCGGGACTTTCGAGCAGTTCTTC
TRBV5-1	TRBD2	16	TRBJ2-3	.	CASSLGLAVITDTQYF	TGCGCCAGCAGCTTGGGTCTAGCGGTCATCACAGATACGCAGTATTTT
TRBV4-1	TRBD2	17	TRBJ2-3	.	CASSQEAGVQGTDTQYF	TGCGCCAGCAGCCAAGAGGCGGGGGTCCAAGGCACAGATACGCAGTATTTT
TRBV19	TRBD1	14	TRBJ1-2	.	CASNAGTAMYGYTF	TGTGCCAGTAACGCCGGGACAGCAATGTATGGCTACACCTTC
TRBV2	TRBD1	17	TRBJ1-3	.	CASNEPGTANSGNTIYF	TGTGCCAGCAATGAACCCGGGACAGCGAACTCTGGAAACACCATATATTTT
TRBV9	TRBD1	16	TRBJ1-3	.	CASSGNGQDAGNTIYF	TGTGCCAGCAGCGGGAACGGACAGGATGCTGGAAACACCATATATTTT
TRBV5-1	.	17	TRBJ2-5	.	CASSFTGPQIPQETQYF	TGCGCCAGCAGCTTTACAGGACCCCAGATACCCCAAGAGACCCAGTACTTC
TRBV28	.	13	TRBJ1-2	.	CASSLRQEWGYTF	TGTGCCAGCAGTTTAAGACAAGAGTGGGGCTACACCTTC
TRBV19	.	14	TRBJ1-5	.	CATQRQGGSQPQHF	TGTGCCACCCAGAGGCAGGGAGGTAGTCAGCCCCAGCATTTT
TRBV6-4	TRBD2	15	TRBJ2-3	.	CASSAIAGIADTQYF	TGTGCCAGCAGCGCCATAGCGGGAATAGCAGATACGCAGTATTTT
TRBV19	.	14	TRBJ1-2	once	CASSLIGQPYGYTF	TGTGCCAGTAGTCTCATTGGACAGCCTTATGGCTACACCTTC
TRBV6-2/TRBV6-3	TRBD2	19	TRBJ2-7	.	CASSSRLAASSDMAYEQYF	TGTGCCAGCAGCTCCCGACTAGCGGCCTCTTCTGATATGGCCTACGAGCAGTACTTC
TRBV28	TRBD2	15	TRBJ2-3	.	CASSLRETSGVTQYF	TGTGCCAGCAGTTTGAGGGAGACTAGCGGTGTTACGCAGTATTTT
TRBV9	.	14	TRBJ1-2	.	CASKNGEGFYGYTF	TGTGCCAGCAAGAACGGGGAGGGCTTCTATGGCTACACCTTC
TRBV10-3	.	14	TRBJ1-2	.	CAISEGRINYGYTF	TGTGCCATCAGTGAGGGCAGGATCAACTATGGCTACACCTTC
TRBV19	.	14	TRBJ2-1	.	CASSTGGPGNEQFF	TGTGCCAGTAGTACAGGGGGGCCGGGTAATGAGCAGTTCTTC
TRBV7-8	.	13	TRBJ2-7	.	CASRRGGSYEQYF	TGTGCCAGCCGGCGGGGCGGATCCTACGAGCAGTACTTC
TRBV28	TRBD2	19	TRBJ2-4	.	CASSPWDGKTSLAKNIQYF	TGTGCCAGCAGTCCGTGGGACGGAAAGACTAGCCTAGCCAAAAACATTCAGTACTTC
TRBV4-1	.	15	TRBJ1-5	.	CASSQEFGREQPQHF	TGCGCCAGCAGCCAAGAGTTCGGGCGGGAGCAGCCCCAGCATTTT
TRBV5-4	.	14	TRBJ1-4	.	CASSLGYRGEKLFF	TGTGCCAGCAGCTTGGGCTATCGAGGTGAAAAACTGTTTTTT
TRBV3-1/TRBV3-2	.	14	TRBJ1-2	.	CASSPRRTVGGYTF	TGTGCCAGCAGTCCAAGACGGACAGTCGGGGGCTACACCTTC
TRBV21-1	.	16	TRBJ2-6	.	CASSKGQGSGANVLTF	TGTGCCAGCAGCAAAGGCCAGGGATCTGGGGCCAACGTCCTGACTTTC
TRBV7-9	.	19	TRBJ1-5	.	CASSRIVGQSAPSNQPQHF	TGTGCCAGCAGCCGAATCGTCGGACAGTCCGCGCCTAGCAATCAGCCCCAGCATTTT
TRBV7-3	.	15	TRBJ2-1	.	CASSQEASSYNEQFF	TGTGCCAGCAGCCAGGAGGCTAGCTCCTACAATGAGCAGTTCTTC
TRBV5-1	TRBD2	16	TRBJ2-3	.	CASSLASGRAADTQYF	TGCGCCAGCAGCTTGGCTAGCGGGAGGGCGGCAGATACGCAGTATTTT
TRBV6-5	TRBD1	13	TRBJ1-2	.	CASSPGQVYGYTF	TGTGCCAGCAGTCCGGGACAGGTATATGGCTACACCTTC
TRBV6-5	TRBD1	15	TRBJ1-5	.	CASSLDRGSYQPQHF	TGTGCCAGCAGTTTGGACAGGGGAAGCTATCAGCCCCAGCATTTT
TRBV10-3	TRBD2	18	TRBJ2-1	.	CAISESTGGLAGYNEQFF	TGTGCCATCAGTGAGTCGACAGGAGGGCTAGCGGGATACAATGAGCAGTTCTTC
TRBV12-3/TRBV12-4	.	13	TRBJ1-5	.	CASSQGGVQPQHF	TGTGCCAGCAGTCAGGGAGGGGTCCAGCCCCAGCATTTT
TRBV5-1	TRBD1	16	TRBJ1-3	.	CASSLRQTGTGNTIYF	TGCGCCAGCAGCCTTCGACAGACAGGGACTGGAAACACCATATATTTT
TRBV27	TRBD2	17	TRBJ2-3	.	CASSLTRLAGDPDTQYF	TGTGCCAGCAGTTTAACCCGACTAGCGGGAGACCCCGATACGCAGTATTTT
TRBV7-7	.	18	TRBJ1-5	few	CASSFGSGTLYSNQPQHF	TGTGCTAGCAGCTTCGGGTCCGGGACACTGTATAGCAATCAGCCCCAGCATTTT
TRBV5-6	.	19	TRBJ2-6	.	CASSLGAQGLRSGANVLTF	TGTGCCAGCAGCTTGGGGGCGCAGGGGCTCCGCTCTGGGGCCAACGTCCTGACTTTC
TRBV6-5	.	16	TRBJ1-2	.	CASSYSGAGQIYGYTF	TGTGCCAGCAGTTACTCGGGGGCAGGACAGATCTATGGCTACACCTTC
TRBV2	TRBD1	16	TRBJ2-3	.	CASSTYGTGFPDTQYF	TGTGCCAGCAGCACCTACGGGACAGGGTTTCCAGATACGCAGTATTTT
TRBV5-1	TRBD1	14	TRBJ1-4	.	CASSWTGTNEKLFF	TGCGCCAGCAGCTGGACAGGTACCAATGAAAAACTGTTTTTT
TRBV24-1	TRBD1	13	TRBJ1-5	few	CATSGQGGQPQHF	TGTGCCACCAGTGGCCAGGGGGGTCAGCCCCAGCATTTT
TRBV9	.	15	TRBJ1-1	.	CASSVVGTPNTEAFF	TGTGCCAGCAGCGTAGTCGGGACACCGAACACTGAAGCTTTCTTT
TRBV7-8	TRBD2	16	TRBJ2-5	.	CASSLNSGGFQETQYF	TGTGCCAGCAGCTTAAATAGCGGGGGATTCCAAGAGACCCAGTACTTC
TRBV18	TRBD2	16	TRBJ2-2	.	CASSRSQRGDTGELFF	TGTGCCAGCTCACGCTCGCAGCGGGGAGACACCGGGGAGCTGTTTTTT
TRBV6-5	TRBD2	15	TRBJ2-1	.	CASNFGGGSYNEQFF	TGTGCCAGCAATTTTGGGGGGGGATCCTACAATGAGCAGTTCTTC
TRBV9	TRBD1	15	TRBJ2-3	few	CASSIKGASTDTQYF	TGTGCCAGCAGCATTAAGGGGGCTAGCACAGATACGCAGTATTTT
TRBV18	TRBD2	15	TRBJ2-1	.	CASSPEGLAYNEQFF	TGTGCCAGCTCACCGGAGGGACTAGCGTACAATGAGCAGTTCTTC
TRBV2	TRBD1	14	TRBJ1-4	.	CASSADRGYEKLFF	TGTGCCAGCAGTGCGGACAGGGGATATGAAAAACTGTTTTTT
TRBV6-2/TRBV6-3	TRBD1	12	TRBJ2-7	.	CASSGQGYEQYF	TGTGCCAGCAGTGGACAGGGTTACGAGCAGTACTTC
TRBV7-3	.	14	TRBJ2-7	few	CASSLDAGSYEQYF	TGTGCCAGCAGCTTAGACGCGGGATCCTACGAGCAGTACTTC
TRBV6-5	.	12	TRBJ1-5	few	CASGQGNQPQHF	TGTGCCAGCGGTCAGGGGAATCAGCCCCAGCATTTT
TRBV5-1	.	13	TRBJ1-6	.	CASSLPGDSPLHF	TGCGCCAGCAGCTTGCCGGGAGACTCACCCCTCCACTTT
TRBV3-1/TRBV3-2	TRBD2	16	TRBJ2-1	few	CASSQRGLASYNEQFF	TGTGCCAGCAGCCAGCGGGGACTAGCGAGCTACAATGAGCAGTTCTTC
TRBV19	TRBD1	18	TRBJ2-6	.	CASSRGQGQDGGANVLTF	TGTGCCAGTAGTAGAGGACAGGGCCAGGACGGTGGGGCCAACGTCCTGACTTTC
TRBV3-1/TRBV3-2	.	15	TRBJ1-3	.	CASSQGGNMENTIYF	TGTGCCAGCAGCCAAGGAGGGAACATGGAAAACACCATATATTTT
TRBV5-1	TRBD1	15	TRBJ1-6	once	CASSFRTGDNSPLHF	TGCGCCAGCAGCTTTCGGACAGGAGATAATTCACCCCTCCACTTT
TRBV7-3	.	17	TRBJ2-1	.	CASSSIHHRDSYNEQFF	TGTGCCAGCAGCTCGATCCACCACCGAGACTCCTACAATGAGCAGTTCTTC
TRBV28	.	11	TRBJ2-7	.	CATRGAPEQYF	TGTGCCACCCGGGGAGCACCCGAGCAGTACTTC
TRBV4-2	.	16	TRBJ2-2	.	CASSQARRANTGELFF	TGTGCCAGCAGCCAAGCCCGGAGGGCGAACACCGGGGAGCTGTTTTTT
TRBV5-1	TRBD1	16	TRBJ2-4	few	CASSLVTGQGMNIQYF	TGCGCCAGCAGCTTGGTGACCGGACAGGGGATGAACATTCAGTACTTC
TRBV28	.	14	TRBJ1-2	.	CASSPGGAYYGYTF	TGTGCCAGCAGCCCGGGGGGGGCGTATTATGGCTACACCTTC
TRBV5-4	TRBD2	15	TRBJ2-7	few	CASSLELAGAYEQYF	TGTGCCAGCAGCTTGGAGCTAGCGGGAGCCTACGAGCAGTACTTC